The 18 T cell receptor beta chains given below trace back to one sample, sequenced in a study of T cells in Graves' hyperthyroidism and ophthalmopathy. Amplification of TCR beta CDR3 regions used RNA as the template. HTBI primers were used for first-round RT-PCR of the TCR CDR3. TCRdb processed the multiplex PCR reads anew with MiXCR; each CDR3 protein has one entry. Counted here are 360,000 or so distinct CDR3 sequences, approximately 19% occurring once; the ten biggest clones make up about 3.7%. Sample: blood. These receptors all come from a woman aged 18-29 years with Graves' hyperthyroidism.

This clonotype was counted at least ten times. This chain joins TRBV24-1 and TRBJ1-2; D is uncertain. Trimming removed 9 bases from V and 6 bases from J, with 19 bases in between. Germline V gives CDR1 KGHDR, CDR2 SFDVKD. This CDR3 spans 14 amino acids. The CDR3 here is CATVESFGRDGYTF. The CDR3 DNA follows: TGTGCCACCGTTGAGAGCTTTGGGCGAGATGGCTACACCTTC.

This clonotype was counted many times. The J gene is TRBJ2-5, the V gene TRBV5-1, with D possibly being TRBD1 (7 bases). This CDR3 region has 15 residues. Trimming removed 6 bases at V and 4 bases at J, with 19 bases between. The germline gives CDR1 SGHRS, CDR2 YFSETQ. CDR3: CASTYRRGPGETQYF. The DNA for the CDR3 is TGCGCCAGCACCTACCGGAGGGGGCCAGGAGAGACCCAGTACTTC.

V usage is TRBV5-1 and J usage is TRBJ2-1; the D gene is possibly TRBD1 (6 bases). CDR1 and CDR2 (germline): SGHRS, YFSETQ. The CDR3 is 15 residues long. In DNA form, the CDR3 reads TGCGCTAGGACTCCCCGGGACACAGGTAATTTTGAGCAGTTCTTC. Translation: CARTPRDTGNFEQFF.

This clonotype was seen many times. The CDR3: CASSFDRPRRGIETQYF. The CDR3 nucleotides are TGTGCCAGCAGTTTCGATCGACCACGGAGGGGAATAGAGACCCAGTACTTC. The rearrangement joins TRBV12-3 or TRBV12-4 to TRBJ2-5; D possibly corresponds to TRBD2 (6 bases). The CDR3 totals 17 residues. The ends were cut back, 3 bases at V and 4 bases at J, with 21 bases in the middle.

This clonotype was picked up many times. This chain connects TRBV20-1 to TRBJ2-5, with TRBD2 as a possible D gene (5 bases). The germline V and J ends were trimmed by 6 bases and 0 bases, with 11 bases remaining between them. Germline V gene sequence: CDR1 DFQATT, CDR2 SNEGSKA (reference sequence). CDR3 size: 13 residues. The CDR3 loop reads CSAPLEYQETQYF. In nucleotides, the CDR3 is TGCAGTGCCCCACTAGAGTACCAAGAGACCCAGTACTTC.

Many counts were recorded for this clonotype. The chain carries TRBV30 and TRBJ1-5; 7 bases agree with TRBD1. With V trimmed by 0 bases and J by 5 bases, 13 bases remained unmatched. CDR1 is GTSNPN and CDR2 is SVGIG in the germline V gene (reference sequence). The CDR3 extends over 17 amino acids. The CDR3: CAWSVSQGGRWDQPQHF. CDR3 DNA: TGTGCCTGGAGTGTATCTCAGGGGGGCAGGTGGGATCAGCCCCAGCATTTT.

This clonotype showed up many times. V usage is TRBV7-2 and J usage is TRBJ2-5; maybe TRBD2 (5 bases). This CDR3 spans 14 amino acids. Trimming removed 0 bases from V and 4 bases from J, with 9 bases in between. Per the germline V gene, CDR1 is SGHTA and CDR2 is FQGNSA. CDR3 in amino acids: CASSLALGGETQYF. The CDR3 region has the DNA TGTGCCAGCAGCTTAGCGCTCGGAGGAGAGACCCAGTACTTC. The full variable domain, in which reference TRBV7-2 and TRBJ2-5 provide the parts outside the CDR3, is GAGVSQSPSNKVTEKGKDVELRCDPISGHTALYWYRQSLGQGLEFLIYFQGNSAPDKSGLPSDRFSAERTGGSVSTLTIQRTQQEDSAVYLCASSLALGGETQYFGPGTRLLVL.

This clonotype was seen at least ten times. The gene calls are TRBV29-1 and TRBJ2-7; TRBD1 matches at 8 bases. Germline V gene data show CDR1 as SQVTM and CDR2 as ANQGSEA. Trimming took 7 bases from V and 7 from J; bases not matched to a gene: 9. The CDR3 extends over 12 amino acids. The CDR3 DNA follows: TGCAGCGGGAGGACAGGGCCAGGGGAGCAGTACTTC. Its protein product is CSGRTGPGEQYF.

This clonotype was detected ten times or more. The chain combines TRBV18 with TRBJ2-4; D is possibly TRBD1 (6 bases). Germline V gives CDR1 KGHSH, CDR2 LQKENI. CDR3 length: 13 residues. Between the trimmed V and J ends, which lost 3 bases and 10 bases, there was a span of 13 bases. Here the CDR3 reads CASSPDSLGIQYF. In DNA form, the CDR3 reads TGTGCCAGCTCACCGGACAGCTTGGGAATTCAGTACTTC.

This clonotype was seen many times. J is TRBJ2-5 and V is TRBV19; D possibly matches TRBD1 or TRBD2 (6 bases each). CDR3 size: 16 residues. The germline V gene encodes CDR1 LNHDA and CDR2 SQIVND (reference sequence). V gave up 5 bases and J gave up 0 bases, with 16 bases separating them. DNA for the CDR3: TGTGCCAGTAGTCCTAGGCGGGACACCGACCAAGAGACCCAGTACTTC. This sequence encodes CASSPRRDTDQETQYF.

Many counts were recorded for this clonotype. The V call is TRBV28, the J call TRBJ1-3, with D possibly TRBD1 on 5 matching bases. CDR1 is MDHEN, CDR2 SYDVKM, per germline. Trimming took off 3 bases at V and 7 bases at J, with 16 bases between the two ends. The CDR3 is 15 amino acids. The CDR3 nucleotides read TGTGCCAGCAGTTTGGGGGAACTACTACGGAACACCATATATTTT. This encodes CASSLGELLRNTIYF.

There are many counts of this clonotype. The chain is built from TRBV12-3 or TRBV12-4 and TRBJ1-2; no clear D. V was pared by 6 bases and J by 0 bases, with 14 bases between. This CDR3 contains 15 residues. CDR3 protein: CASSRPNTANYGYTF. As DNA, the CDR3 is TGTGCCAGCAGCCGCCCTAATACAGCTAACTATGGCTACACCTTC.

This clonotype was detected ten times or more. The chain employs TRBV6-1 and TRBJ1-5; TRBD1 agrees at 10 bases. J was trimmed by 0 bases and V by 6 bases; bases with no gene match: 8. Germline CDR1 and CDR2: MNHNS and SASEGT. The CDR3 runs to 17 residues. CDR3 sequence: CASSPGTGVFSNQPQHF. CDR3 DNA sequence: TGTGCCAGCAGCCCTGGGACAGGGGTGTTTAGCAATCAGCCCCAGCATTTT.

This clonotype was seen a few times. A read error is possible here, since a much larger clone lies one base away. The rearrangement links TRBV19 to TRBJ1-3; 7 bases fit TRBD1. V lost 4 bases, J lost 0 bases, and 6 bases stayed unmatched. The CDR3 is 16 amino acids. Germline V CDR1 and CDR2: LNHDA, SQIVND (reference sequence). The CDR3 sequence: CASSTLDRHSGNTIYF. CDR3 bases: TGTGCCAGTAGTACGTTGGACAGGCACTCTGGAAACACCATATATTTT.

Note on this clonotype: An end of the junction does not agree with germline; a read error may underlie this. The CDR3 DNA sequence: TGTGCCAGCAGCTCGGGAGCTTGCTTT. Amino acids: CASSSGACF. The chain employs TRBV5-8 and TRBJ1-1; D is undetermined. The CDR3 length is 9 residues. In germline, CDR1 is SGHTS, CDR2 YDEGEE.

At least ten counts were recorded for this clonotype. The chain couples TRBV6-1 to TRBJ2-7; D is perhaps TRBD1 (6 bases). The CDR3 loop spans 15 amino acids. Germline values: CDR1 MNHNS, CDR2 SASEGT. Trimming took off 7 bases at V and 9 bases at J, with 25 bases between the two ends. In DNA, the CDR3 is TGTGCCAGCACCGAGAGTCTTGACAGGCCTACGGGGCAGTACTTC. This translates into CASTESLDRPTGQYF.

The V and J genes are TRBV13 and TRBJ2-4; 9 bases line up with TRBD1. CDR1 PRHDT and CDR2 FYEKMQ come from the germline V gene (reference sequence). V was pared by 3 bases and J by 3 bases, with 6 bases of the junction left unmatched. The CDR3 length is 16 residues. CDR3 coding DNA: TGTGCCAGCAGCTTGCGCAGGGACAGGGTCAAAAACATTCAGTACTTC. It yields the protein CASSLRRDRVKNIQYF.

The table lists this clonotype with many counts. The genes are TRBV19 and TRBJ1-5; unclear D gene. The CDR3 extends over 12 amino acids. Germline V CDR1 and CDR2: LNHDA, SQIVND (reference sequence). Trimming stripped 10 bases from V and 0 bases from J, with 7 bases between. CDR3 in DNA: TGTGCCAATGAAGATAGCAATCAGCCCCAGCATTTT. Translation gives CANEDSNQPQHF.